The clone carrying this TCR beta chain was counted between two and nine times. The antigen remains unidentified. Looked up from germline, CDR1 is SGHRS and CDR2 is YFSETQ. The CDR3 has 15 residues. V shed 0 bases, J shed 2 bases, and the junction held 5 bases outside the gene matches. At least 6 million PBMCs were isolated per sample. This entry belongs to a study of blood T cells in healthy people across ages. Study observations and caveats: Per million T cells, TCR beta diversity dropped about linearly as age rose.

With a J-beta primer mix and a sample-barcoded 5' primer, a second PCR ran about 7 to 12 cycles. MiXCR was run by TCRdb on the 5' RACE reads, yielding one entry per CDR3 protein. The sample records about 1,400,000 distinct CDR3 sequences, approximately 40% being singletons. Input material: blood. The sequence came from a young woman in good health. The chain links TRBV5-1 to TRBJ2-7; 7 bases match TRBD1. CDR3 protein: CASSLVKGQPYEQYF. CDR3 nucleotide sequence: TGCGCCAGCAGCTTGGTCAAGGGACAGCCCTACGAGCAGTACTTC.